This passage covers 9 T cell receptor beta chains from one sample sequenced in a study of OX40 agonist ivuxolimab in advanced cancers. Method: immunoSEQ multiplex PCR; TCRdb's copy keeps in-frame clones and lacks some. Of tens of thousands of clones listed, roughly 90% were seen once; the top ten hold over 25%. The source material was CD4+ or CD8+ T cells sorted from blood, sampled in a trial of the OX40 agonist ivuxolimab. The receptors were sampled from an adult with an advanced solid tumor such as melanoma, head and neck, liver or kidney cancer.

The genes are TRBV5-6 and TRBJ1-1; D ambiguous. CDR3 size: 16 residues. Per the germline V gene, CDR1 is SGHDT and CDR2 is YYEEEE. V was cut by 0 bases and J by 1 base, with 13 bases left in between. CDR3 region: CASSLAEMVGNTEAFF. The CDR3 coding sequence is TGTGCCAGCAGCTTGGCGGAAATGGTAGGGAACACTGAAGCTTTCTTT.

The V gene is TRBV4-1, the J gene TRBJ1-2; 8 bases fit TRBD1. This CDR3 region has 18 residues. The germline V gene has CDR1 MGHRA and CDR2 YSYEKL. V lost 4 bases to trimming and J lost 1 base; unmatched junction nucleotides: 14. The CDR3 loop reads CASSLPAGAGGLNYGYTF. The CDR3 DNA follows: TGCGCCAGCAGCCTCCCCGCAGGGGCAGGGGGCCTTAACTATGGCTACACCTTC.

The chain has TRBV10-1 and TRBJ2-7, with D perhaps matching TRBD2 (5 bases). V gave up 3 bases and J gave up 6 bases, with 9 bases separating them. Germline CDR1 is WNHNN and CDR2 is SYGVQD (reference sequence). This CDR3 has 12 amino acids. CDR3 sequence: CASSDGGSEQYF. As DNA, the CDR3 is TGCGCCAGCAGTGACGGAGGATCCGAGCAGTACTTC.

The J gene is TRBJ2-7, the V gene TRBV7-8, with 9 bases fitting TRBD2. With V trimmed by 5 bases and J by 4 bases, 3 bases remained unmatched. In germline, CDR1 is SGHVS, CDR2 FQNEAQ. This CDR3 has 13 amino acids. The CDR3 DNA sequence: TGTGCCAGCAGCATAACTAGCGGGTACGAGCAGTACTTC. It translates to CASSITSGYEQYF.

The chain couples TRBV7-2 to TRBJ2-7; 7 bases are shared with TRBD1. CDR3 size: 14 residues. V was clipped by 3 bases and J by 1 base; unmatched bases: 3. Per germline, CDR1 SGHTA and CDR2 FQGNSA. The CDR3 spells CASSLQGESYEQYF. CDR3 nucleotides: TGTGCCAGCAGCTTGCAGGGGGAATCCTACGAGCAGTACTTC.

V usage is TRBV27 and J usage is TRBJ1-1; no firm D call. The CDR3 spans 10 residues. Germline CDR1 reads MNHEY; CDR2 reads SMNVEV (reference sequence). Trimming pared 8 bases from V and 6 bases from J, leaving 7 bases between. CDR3 region: CASGRAEAFF. Written as DNA, the CDR3 is TGTGCCAGCGGTAGGGCTGAAGCTTTCTTT.

The gene calls are TRBV11-3 and TRBJ1-2, with a possible D match to TRBD1 (5 bases). Germline CDR1 is SGHNT and CDR2 is YENEEA. The V and J ends lost 5 bases and 2 bases respectively, with 24 bases between them. The CDR3 runs 18 residues. CDR3 protein: CASSARTGFRSFNYGYTF. CDR3 nucleotide sequence: TGTGCCAGCAGCGCCCGTACAGGCTTTCGATCCTTCAACTATGGCTACACCTTC.

V is TRBV9 and J is TRBJ2-3, with D perhaps matching TRBD2 (6 bases). The V and J ends lost 0 bases and 3 bases respectively, with 14 bases between them. CDR3 length: 16 amino acids. CDR1 and CDR2 from the germline V gene are SGDLS and YYNGEE. CDR3 protein: CASSVDSGSGTDTQYF. CDR3 nucleotides: TGTGCCAGCAGCGTAGATTCCGGGAGTGGGACAGATACGCAGTATTTT.

The chain employs TRBV5-4 and TRBJ2-1; 9 bases agree with TRBD2. The V and J ends lost 3 bases and 4 bases, in that order; junction bases with no gene match: 11. Germline loops: CDR1 SGHNT, CDR2 YYREEE (reference sequence). This CDR3 region has 17 residues. Here the CDR3 reads CASSSFRLREGYNEQFF. For the CDR3, the DNA is TGTGCCAGCAGCTCCTTTAGGTTGCGGGAGGGGTACAATGAGCAGTTCTTC.